This is a list of T cell receptor beta chains from one sample in a study of regulatory T cells in long-lasting Graves disease. TCRdb called the multiplex PCR reads again in MiXCR, with one record for every CDR3 protein. The sample yields hundreds of thousands of distinct CDR3 sequences, over 15% seen once. This sample also appeared in a second study, on T cells in Graves' hyperthyroidism and ophthalmopathy.

Material: peripheral blood mononuclear cells (PBMCs), obtained at new diagnosis, from a patient treated with antithyroid drugs. These receptors came from a man in his forties or fifties with Graves disease. Each CDR3 is given with its conserved first and last residue. A D gene is named only where the DNA matches it firmly. Clone size, where shown, is once, few, many, or a class for clones that have expanded.

>many|TRBV6-1|TRBJ2-5|13|-
TGTGCCAGCACCATCGGACCCCAAGAGACCCAGTACTTC
CASTIGPQETQYF
>many|TRBV7-6|TRBJ2-1|17|TRBD1
TGTGCCAGCAGCTCCCCGGACCCGGGACAGGAGTACAATGAGCAGTTCTTC
CASSSPDPGQEYNEQFF
>-|TRBV4-1|TRBJ1-1|16|TRBD1
TGCGCCAGCAGCCACCGGACAGGGGGCGAGAACACTGAAGCTTTCTTT
CASSHRTGGENTEAFF
>-|TRBV2|TRBJ2-7|14|-
TGTGCCAGCAGCCTAAACCCGGGAGCTCCGGTACAGTACTTC
CASSLNPGAPVQYF
>few|TRBV7-2|TRBJ2-7|15|-
TGTGCCAGCAGCGATCGACGGACGGTCTCCTACGAGCAGTACTTC
CASSDRRTVSYEQYF
>many|TRBV18|TRBJ2-2|16|-
TGTGCCAGCTCACCTAACAGTGCGGCGAACACCGGGGAGCTGTTTTTT
CASSPNSAANTGELFF
>many|TRBV27|TRBJ2-1|16|TRBD2
TGTGCCAGCAGTGATCCGAGCGGGGGGTTATACAATGAGCAGTTCTTC
CASSDPSGGLYNEQFF
>many|TRBV30|TRBJ1-3|12|-
TGTGCCTGGAGGGCGGAAGGAAACACCATATATTTT
CAWRAEGNTIYF
>few|TRBV24-1|TRBJ1-2|16|-
TGTGCCACCCACGCGGGTTCGGTGGCCCCGTTAGAGGGCTACACCTTC
CATHAGSVAPLEGYTF
>many|TRBV2|TRBJ2-3|14|TRBD1
TGTGCCAGCAGTGGACAGGGGCCCACAGATACGCAGTATTTT
CASSGQGPTDTQYF
>many|TRBV20-1|TRBJ2-3|14|-
TGCAGTGCTCCGATGATGGTGGGGCGCGTTACGCAGTATTTT
CSAPMMVGRVTQYF
>-|TRBV7-9|TRBJ2-3|15|TRBD1
TGTGCCAGCAGCTTTTGGACAGGGGGCACAGATACGCAGTATTTT
CASSFWTGGTDTQYF
>many|TRBV7-3|TRBJ2-5|15|-
TGTGCCAGCAGCAAAAGGGGGTGGTCCCAAGAGACCCAGTACTTC
CASSKRGWSQETQYF
>-|TRBV20-1|TRBJ2-2|16|-
TGCAGTGCTGGAAAAGCGGGTTGGGCTTCGACCGGGGAGCTGTTTTTT
CSAGKAGWASTGELFF
>many|TRBV7-2|TRBJ2-2|15|-
TGTGCCAGCAGGGACAGAATTGGGTACGCCGGGGAGCTGTTTTTT
CASRDRIGYAGELFF
>-|TRBV20-1|TRBJ1-1|13|-
TGCAGTGCTCCCGACAGAATGAACACTGAAGCTTTCTTT
CSAPDRMNTEAFF
>-|TRBV19|TRBJ1-3|13|-
TGTGCCACCACTCAGGGTTCTGGAAACACCATATATTTT
CATTQGSGNTIYF
>many|TRBV2|TRBJ1-5|15|-
TGTGCCAGCAGTGGGACCGGGACACCATATCAGCCCCAGCATTTT
CASSGTGTPYQPQHF
>many|TRBV2|TRBJ1-6|13|-
TGTGCCAGCAGAAGCTCCTATAATTCACCCCTCCACTTT
CASRSSYNSPLHF
>-|TRBV5-1|TRBJ2-5|16|-
TGCGCCAGCAGCTTCAAATTCGGGGGCCCTCGAGAGACCCAGTACTTC
CASSFKFGGPRETQYF
>many|TRBV7-2|TRBJ2-7|13|-
TGTGCCAGCAGCCCGAACAGGTTTTACGAGCAGTACTTC
CASSPNRFYEQYF
>-|TRBV6-5|TRBJ1-2|13|-
TGTGCCAGCAGTTACTTACAGGGCTATGGCTACACCTTC
CASSYLQGYGYTF
>many|TRBV28|TRBJ2-7|13|-
TGTGCCAGCAGTTCCAGGAGTTTCTACGAGCAGTACTTC
CASSSRSFYEQYF
>-|TRBV18|TRBJ2-7|15|TRBD1
TGTGCCAGCTCACCAGACAGGGAATCCACCTACGAGCAGTACTTC
CASSPDRESTYEQYF
>many|TRBV9|TRBJ2-3|15|-
TGTGCCAGCAGCCTCACCCGATCGACCCCAGATACGCAGTATTTT
CASSLTRSTPDTQYF
>-|TRBV18|TRBJ1-1|15|-
TGTGCCAGCTCACCATCCTCAGGACCCTACACTGAAGCTTTCTTT
CASSPSSGPYTEAFF
>-|TRBV10-3|TRBJ1-2|16|TRBD1
TGTGCCATCAGTGAGTCGGTCAGGACAGGCCTCTATGGCTACACCTTC
CAISESVRTGLYGYTF
>-|TRBV4-1|TRBJ2-1|18|TRBD2
TGCGCCAGCAGCCACCCTCTCCCCCCTAGCGGGGGGGCTCAGACCCAGTTCTTC
CASSHPLPPSGGAQTQFF